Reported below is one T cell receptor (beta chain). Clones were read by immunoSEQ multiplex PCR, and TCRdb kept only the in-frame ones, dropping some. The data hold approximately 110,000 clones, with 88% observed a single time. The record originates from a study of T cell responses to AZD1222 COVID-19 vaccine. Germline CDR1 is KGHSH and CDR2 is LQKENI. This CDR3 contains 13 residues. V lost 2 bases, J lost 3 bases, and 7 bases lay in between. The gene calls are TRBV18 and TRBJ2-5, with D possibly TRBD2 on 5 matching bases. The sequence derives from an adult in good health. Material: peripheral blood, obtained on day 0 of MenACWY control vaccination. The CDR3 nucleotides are TGTGCCAGCTCACCAGGGAGAGAAGAGACCCAGTACTTC. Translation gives CASSPGREETQYF.